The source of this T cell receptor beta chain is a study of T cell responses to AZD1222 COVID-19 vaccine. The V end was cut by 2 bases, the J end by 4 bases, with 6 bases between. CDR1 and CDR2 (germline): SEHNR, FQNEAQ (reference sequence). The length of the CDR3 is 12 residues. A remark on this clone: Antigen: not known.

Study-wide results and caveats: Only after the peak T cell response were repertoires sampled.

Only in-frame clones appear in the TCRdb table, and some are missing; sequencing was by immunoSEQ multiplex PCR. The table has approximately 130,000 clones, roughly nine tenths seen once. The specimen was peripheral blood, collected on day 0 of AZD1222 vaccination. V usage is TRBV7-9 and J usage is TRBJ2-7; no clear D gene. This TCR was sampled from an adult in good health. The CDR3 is CASSLRQYEQYF. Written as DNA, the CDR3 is TGTGCCAGCAGCTTACGCCAGTACGAGCAGTACTTC.